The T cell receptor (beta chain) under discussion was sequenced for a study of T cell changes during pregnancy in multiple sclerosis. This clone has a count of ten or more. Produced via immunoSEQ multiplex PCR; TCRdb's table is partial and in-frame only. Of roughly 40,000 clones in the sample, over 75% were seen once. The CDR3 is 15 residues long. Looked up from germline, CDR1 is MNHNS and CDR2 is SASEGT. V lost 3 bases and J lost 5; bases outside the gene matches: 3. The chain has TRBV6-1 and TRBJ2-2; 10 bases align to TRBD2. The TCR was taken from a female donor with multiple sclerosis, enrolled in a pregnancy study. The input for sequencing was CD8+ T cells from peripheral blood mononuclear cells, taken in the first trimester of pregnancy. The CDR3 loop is CASSEASGGTGELFF. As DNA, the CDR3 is TGTGCCAGCAGTGAGGCTAGCGGGGGAACCGGGGAGCTGTTTTTT.